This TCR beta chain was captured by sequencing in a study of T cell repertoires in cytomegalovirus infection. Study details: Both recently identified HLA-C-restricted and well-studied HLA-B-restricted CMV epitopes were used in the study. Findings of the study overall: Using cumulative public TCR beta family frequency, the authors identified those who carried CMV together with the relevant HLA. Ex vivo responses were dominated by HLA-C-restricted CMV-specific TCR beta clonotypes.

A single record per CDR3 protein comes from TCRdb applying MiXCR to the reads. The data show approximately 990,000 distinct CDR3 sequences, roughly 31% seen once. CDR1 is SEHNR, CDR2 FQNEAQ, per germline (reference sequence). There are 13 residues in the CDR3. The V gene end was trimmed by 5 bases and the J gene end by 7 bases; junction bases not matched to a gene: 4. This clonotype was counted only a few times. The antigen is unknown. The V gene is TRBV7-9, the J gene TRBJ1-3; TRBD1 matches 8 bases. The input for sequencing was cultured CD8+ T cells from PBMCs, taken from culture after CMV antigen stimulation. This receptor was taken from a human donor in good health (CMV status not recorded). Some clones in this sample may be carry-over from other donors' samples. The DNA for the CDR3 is TGTGCCAGCAGCCCGGACAGGGAGAACACCATATATTTT. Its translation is CASSPDRENTIYF.